A selection of T cell receptor beta chains follows, all from one sample in a study of T cells after yellow fever vaccination. TCRdb redid the calling of the 5' RACE reads with MiXCR, one entry per CDR3 protein. The data contain roughly 110,000 distinct CDR3 sequences, approximately 8.4% of them seen just once; the ten biggest clones take up roughly 25%. This material consisted of CD8+ T cells sorted from PBMCs, taken 45 days after the yellow fever booster vaccination. All receptors come from a man younger than 40 who received the YFV17D yellow fever vaccine. The CDR3 runs from the conserved cysteine through the conserved F or W. Fields, in order: clone size, J gene, D gene, V gene, CDR3 protein, CDR3 DNA. The D gene is left open where the match is weak. For some rows the clone size is stated as once, few or many, or as a class when expanded; others skip it.

few | TRBJ2-7 | TRBD2 | TRBV6-1 | CASASGGAPFYEQYF | TGTGCCAGCGCTAGCGGGGGGGCCCCTTTCTACGAGCAGTACTTC
many | TRBJ2-2 | TRBD2 | TRBV7-2 | CASSLHQTSGSGELFF | TGTGCCAGCAGCCTACACCAAACTAGCGGGAGTGGGGAGCTGTTTTTT
many | TRBJ1-3 | - | TRBV5-6 | CASSFGEDAGNTIYF | TGTGCCAGCAGCTTCGGAGAGGACGCCGGAAACACCATATATTTT
many | TRBJ1-2 | - | TRBV27 | CASSPSGGQPYGYGYTF | TGTGCCAGCAGTCCATCCGGGGGGCAGCCCTACGGCTATGGCTACACCTTC
many | TRBJ2-5 | - | TRBV9 | CASSSGETQYF | TGTGCCAGCAGCTCCGGGGAGACCCAGTACTTC
many | TRBJ2-1 | TRBD2 | TRBV4-2 | CASSQEQAGVVREQFF | TGTGCCAGCAGCCAAGAGCAAGCGGGGGTCGTACGTGAGCAGTTCTTC
many | TRBJ2-1 | - | TRBV9 | CASSASNEQFF | TGTGCCAGCAGCGCCAGTAATGAGCAGTTCTTC
few | TRBJ2-1 | - | TRBV12-5 | CASGLVTQDEQFF | TGTGCTAGTGGTTTGGTAACACAGGACGAGCAGTTCTTC
many | TRBJ2-1 | TRBD2 | TRBV15 | CATSRDRPAGGTNEQFF | TGTGCCACCAGCAGAGATCGTCCAGCGGGAGGGACGAATGAGCAGTTCTTC
many | TRBJ2-5 | TRBD1 | TRBV12-3/TRBV12-4 | CASRQGARLETQYF | TGTGCCAGCAGACAGGGGGCGCGACTGGAGACCCAGTACTTC
many | TRBJ1-2 | - | TRBV5-1 | CASSFDPYGGEGYTF | TGCGCCAGCAGCTTCGACCCTTATGGGGGAGAAGGCTACACCTTC
many | TRBJ2-7 | - | TRBV7-9 | CASRNRSYEQYF | TGTGCCAGCAGAAACAGATCCTACGAGCAGTACTTC
many | TRBJ2-5 | TRBD2 | TRBV9 | CASSVEGLAGGETQYF | TGTGCCAGCAGCGTAGAAGGACTAGCGGGAGGAGAGACCCAGTACTTC
few | TRBJ2-5 | TRBD2 | TRBV2 | CASWEGLETQYF | TGTGCCAGCTGGGAGGGGCTCGAGACCCAGTACTTC
many | TRBJ1-5 | - | TRBV6-2/TRBV6-3 | CASTGPGYQPQHF | TGTGCCAGCACCGGCCCGGGGTATCAGCCCCAGCATTTT
few | TRBJ2-7 | - | TRBV29-1 | CSVEVGGRDEQYF | TGCAGCGTTGAAGTGGGGGGCAGAGACGAGCAGTACTTC
few | TRBJ1-4 | TRBD1 | TRBV5-5 | CASTLPTGSNEKLFF | TGTGCCAGCACGTTGCCGACAGGGTCTAATGAAAAACTGTTTTTT
many | TRBJ2-7 | - | TRBV6-6 | CASSYVDEQYF | TGTGCCAGCAGTTACGTCGATGAGCAGTACTTC
- | TRBJ2-7 | - | TRBV29-1 | CSVEGLGYEQYF | TGCAGCGTTGAAGGGCTAGGGTACGAGCAGTACTTC
few | TRBJ2-5 | - | TRBV20-1 | CNRPRATYQETQYF | TGCAACCGCCCCCGGGCGACGTACCAAGAGACCCAGTACTTC
many | TRBJ2-5 | - | TRBV12-3/TRBV12-4 | CASSIPAGETQYF | TGTGCCAGCAGCATCCCTGCGGGGGAGACCCAGTACTTC
few | TRBJ1-1 | - | TRBV5-1 | CASSSANGPEAFF | TGCGCCAGCAGCTCGGCAAATGGTCCTGAAGCTTTCTTT
many | TRBJ2-7 | - | TRBV12-3/TRBV12-4 | CASSLAGGDSYEQYF | TGTGCCAGCAGTTTAGCGGGAGGCGACTCCTACGAGCAGTACTTC
many | TRBJ2-7 | - | TRBV7-2 | CASSLGWAGRYEQYF | TGTGCCAGCAGCTTAGGTTGGGCCGGGCGCTACGAGCAGTACTTC
- | TRBJ2-7 | - | TRBV21-1 | CASSPEGPGEQYF | TGTGCCAGCAGCCCTGAAGGCCCGGGGGAGCAGTACTTC
- | TRBJ2-7 | TRBD2 | TRBV3-1 | CASSQEVGAGGHEQYF | TGTGCCAGCAGCCAAGAGGTAGGCGCGGGAGGCCACGAGCAGTACTTC
few | TRBJ2-5 | TRBD2 | TRBV5-6 | CASSQELAGVPRETQYF | TGTGCCAGCAGTCAAGAACTAGCGGGAGTGCCCCGAGAGACCCAGTACTTC
many | TRBJ2-6 | - | TRBV5-6 | CASSLPEGSGANVLTF | TGTGCCAGCAGCTTGCCTGAAGGCTCTGGGGCCAACGTCCTGACTTTC
few | TRBJ1-1 | - | TRBV29-1 | CSVAPLAEAFF | TGCAGCGTCGCCCCCTTGGCGGAAGCTTTCTTT
many | TRBJ2-7 | TRBD1 | TRBV5-6 | CASTFGTAPYEQYF | TGTGCCAGCACCTTTGGGACAGCGCCTTACGAGCAGTACTTC
many | TRBJ2-7 | - | TRBV20-1 | CSARDRTDYEQYF | TGCAGTGCTAGAGATCGAACCGATTACGAGCAGTACTTC
few | TRBJ2-1 | TRBD2 | TRBV6-2/TRBV6-3 | CASSYSGVAGDPKFF | TGTGCCAGCAGTTACTCCGGAGTAGCGGGTGATCCCAAGTTCTTC
many | TRBJ2-7 | - | TRBV27 | CASSFGVGSHEQYF | TGTGCCAGCAGTTTTGGCGTAGGTTCCCACGAGCAGTACTTC
many | TRBJ2-1 | - | TRBV6-1 | CASEPGDSYNEQFF | TGTGCCAGCGAGCCAGGGGACTCCTACAATGAGCAGTTCTTC
many | TRBJ2-1 | TRBD2 | TRBV6-2/TRBV6-3 | CASSYSGLAGSNEQFF | TGTGCCAGCAGTTACTCGGGACTAGCGGGGAGCAATGAGCAGTTCTTC
few | TRBJ2-1 | - | TRBV12-5 | CASGLKPRGGSYNEQFF | TGTGCTAGTGGTTTAAAGCCACGAGGTGGCTCCTACAATGAGCAGTTCTTC
- | TRBJ2-7 | TRBD2 | TRBV27 | CAGPSGRGCEQYF | TGTGCCGGGCCCAGCGGGAGGGGGTGCGAGCAGTACTTC
many | TRBJ1-1 | TRBD1 | TRBV5-1 | CASSLDPTGALEAFF | TGCGCCAGCAGCTTGGACCCGACAGGGGCGCTTGAAGCTTTCTTT
few | TRBJ2-5 | TRBD1 | TRBV7-3 | CASGTGQGTPDQETQYF | TGTGCCAGCGGGACGGGACAGGGGACCCCCGATCAAGAGACCCAGTACTTC
many | TRBJ2-1 | - | TRBV27 | CASGPNEQFF | TGTGCCAGCGGTCCCAATGAGCAGTTCTTC
many | TRBJ2-1 | - | TRBV10-3 | CAISDQGGNEQFF | TGTGCCATCAGCGATCAGGGTGGGAATGAGCAGTTCTTC
many | TRBJ2-3 | - | TRBV2 | CASRSSYSDTQYF | TGTGCCAGCAGGAGCAGCTACTCAGATACGCAGTATTTT
few | TRBJ2-1 | - | TRBV28 | CASSFRGVYNEQFF | TGTGCCAGCAGTTTCAGGGGCGTCTACAATGAGCAGTTCTTC
many | TRBJ2-5 | TRBD1 | TRBV20-1 | CSARGDSQETQYF | TGCAGTGCTAGAGGGGACAGCCAAGAGACCCAGTACTTC
- | TRBJ2-3 | - | TRBV6-1 | CASMRLGRGPTDTQYF | TGTGCCAGCATGCGCCTTGGGCGGGGACCCACAGATACGCAGTATTTT
few | TRBJ1-1 | - | TRBV19 | CASSIAGFTGLSLNTEAFF | TGTGCCAGTAGTATCGCAGGTTTTACAGGCCTATCTTTGAACACTGAAGCTTTCTTT
few | TRBJ2-6 | TRBD1 | TRBV29-1 | CSVPWTGNSGANVLTF | TGCAGCGTTCCATGGACAGGCAACTCTGGGGCCAACGTCCTGACTTTC
many | TRBJ1-3 | - | TRBV5-1 | CASQQAPGNTIYF | TGCGCCAGCCAACAGGCTCCTGGAAACACCATATATTTT
- | TRBJ2-5 | TRBD1 | TRBV12-5 | CATRFGQGDDQETQYF | TGTGCTACCCGCTTCGGACAGGGGGACGATCAAGAGACCCAGTACTTC
many | TRBJ2-3 | - | TRBV20-1 | CSARVRQDTDTQYF | TGCAGTGCTAGAGTACGGCAGGACACAGATACGCAGTATTTT
many | TRBJ1-1 | - | TRBV4-3 | CASSLVKGNTEAFF | TGCGCCAGCAGCCTCGTAAAGGGGAACACTGAAGCTTTCTTT
many | TRBJ2-1 | - | TRBV20-1 | CSAQSGEQFF | TGCAGTGCTCAGAGTGGTGAGCAGTTCTTC
- | TRBJ2-5 | - | TRBV7-9 | CASSIPPQETQYF | TGTGCCAGCAGCATCCCACCACAAGAGACCCAGTACTTC
many | TRBJ1-1 | TRBD1 | TRBV4-3 | CASSQDSLQGAAEAFF | TGCGCCAGCAGCCAAGATTCGTTGCAGGGGGCCGCTGAAGCTTTCTTT
few | TRBJ1-6 | - | TRBV6-1 | CASTGPLFLHF | TGTGCCAGCACCGGGCCTCTTTTCCTCCACTTT
many | TRBJ2-1 | TRBD2 | TRBV11-1 | CASSHSPGTSSYNEQFF | TGTGCCAGCAGCCATTCCCCCGGGACTAGCTCCTACAATGAGCAGTTCTTC
- | TRBJ2-1 | - | TRBV6-2/TRBV6-3 | CASSYDPGQWGEQFF | TGTGCCAGCAGTTATGACCCGGGGCAGTGGGGTGAGCAGTTCTTC
many | TRBJ2-7 | TRBD1 | TRBV4-1 | CASSQYRGDYEQYF | TGCGCCAGCAGCCAATACAGGGGGGACTACGAGCAGTACTTC
many | TRBJ2-5 | TRBD1 | TRBV12-3/TRBV12-4 | CASSLAGTGSEETQYF | TGTGCCAGCAGTTTAGCAGGGACAGGGAGTGAAGAGACCCAGTACTTC
many | TRBJ2-3 | TRBD2 | TRBV4-3 | CASSQVEAGGGDTQYF | TGCGCCAGCAGCCAAGTCGAAGCGGGCGGGGGGGATACGCAGTATTTT